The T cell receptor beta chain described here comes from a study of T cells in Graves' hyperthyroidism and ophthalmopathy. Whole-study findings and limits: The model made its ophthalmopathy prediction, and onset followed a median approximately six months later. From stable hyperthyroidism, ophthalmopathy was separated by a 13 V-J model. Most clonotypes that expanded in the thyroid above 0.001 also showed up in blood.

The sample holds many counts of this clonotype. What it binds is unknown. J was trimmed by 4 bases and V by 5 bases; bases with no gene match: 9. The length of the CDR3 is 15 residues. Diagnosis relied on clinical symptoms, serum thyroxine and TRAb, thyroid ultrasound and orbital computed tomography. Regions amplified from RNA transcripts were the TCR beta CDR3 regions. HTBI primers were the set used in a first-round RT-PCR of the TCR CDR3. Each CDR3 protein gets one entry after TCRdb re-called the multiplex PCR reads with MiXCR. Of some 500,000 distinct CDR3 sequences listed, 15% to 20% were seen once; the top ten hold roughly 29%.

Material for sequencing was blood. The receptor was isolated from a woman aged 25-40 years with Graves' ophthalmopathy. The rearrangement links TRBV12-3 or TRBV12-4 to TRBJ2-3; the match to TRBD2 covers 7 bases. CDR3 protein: CASSPGAGVADTQYF. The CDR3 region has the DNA TGTGCCAGCAGTCCCGGCGCGGGAGTGGCAGATACGCAGTATTTT.